What follows are 25 T cell receptor beta chains derived from one specimen sequenced in a study of T cell repertoires in cytomegalovirus infection. TCRdb reprocessed the reads via MiXCR and lists one record per CDR3 protein. In the table there are about 280,000 distinct CDR3 sequences, 20% to 25% of which are singletons. These receptors are not linked to any known antigen. The source was cultured PBMCs, collected from culture after CMV antigen stimulation. The receptors derive from a human donor in good health (CMV status not recorded). Some clones in this sample may be carry-over from other donors' samples.

This clonotype was observed a few times. The chain has TRBV19 and TRBJ2-6; D is unclear. This CDR3 is 17 amino acids long. Per germline, CDR1 LNHDA and CDR2 SQIVND (reference sequence). The germline V and J ends were trimmed by 5 bases and 0 bases, with 14 bases remaining between them. CDR3 DNA sequence: TGTGCCAGTAGTCCCCGGGCGCAACTCTCTGGGGCCAACGTCCTGACTTTC. Translation: CASSPRAQLSGANVLTF.

A remark on this clonotype: Relative to the germline gene, one junction end is altered; a read error may explain this. This rearrangement joins TRBV19 to TRBJ2-5; 10 bases are shared with TRBD2. Germline CDR1 LNHDA, CDR2 SQIVND (reference sequence). The length of the CDR3 is 15 residues. The chain's CDR3 is CASSIASGRWETQHF. CDR3 bases: TGTGCCAGTAGTATCGCTAGCGGGAGATGGGAGACCCAGCACTTC.

This rearrangement joins TRBV19 to TRBJ1-5; 7 bases are a match to TRBD1. This CDR3 has 17 residues. V dropped 0 bases and J dropped 7; count of bases not matched to a gene: 12. The germline CDR1 and CDR2 sequences are LNHDA and SQIVND (reference sequence). This CDR3 is CASSIDGATGRGQPQHF. The CDR3 nucleotides read TGTGCCAGTAGTATAGACGGTGCGACAGGGAGGGGACAGCCCCAGCATTTT.

The rearrangement uses TRBV10-3 and TRBJ2-1, with TRBD1 matching 9 bases. Germline values: CDR1 ENHRY, CDR2 SYGVKD. V lost 6 bases, J lost 5 bases, and 8 bases stayed unmatched. The CDR3 spans 15 residues. CDR3 DNA sequence: TGTGCCATCAGATTCGACAGGGGGGTAAACAATGAGCAGTTCTTC. The encoded protein is CAIRFDRGVNNEQFF.

This rearrangement joins TRBV20-1 to TRBJ2-3; 7 nucleotides line up with TRBD2. There are 14 residues in the CDR3. CDR1 DFQATT and CDR2 SNEGSKA come from the germline V gene (reference sequence). V was clipped by 3 bases and J by 2 bases; unmatched bases: 5. DNA for the CDR3: TGCAGTGCTAGCCCCCTAGCGGTCACAGATACGCAGTATTTT. Translating it yields CSASPLAVTDTQYF.

The genes are TRBV12-3 or TRBV12-4 and TRBJ2-5; perhaps TRBD2 as D (5 bases). V was pared by 1 base and J by 4 bases, with 10 bases between. The CDR3 runs 14 residues. The CDR3 here is CASSLGGSGETQYF. Here the CDR3 DNA reads TGTGCCAGCAGTTTAGGAGGGAGCGGAGAGACCCAGTACTTC.

The rearrangement links TRBV5-1 to TRBJ1-1, with D possibly TRBD1 on 5 matching bases. The germline V and J ends were trimmed by 0 bases and 0 bases, with 12 bases remaining between them. Germline V CDR1 and CDR2: SGHRS, YFSETQ. This CDR3 contains 16 residues. The CDR3 coding sequence is TGCGCCAGCAGCTTGGTAACCGGGACGGTGAACACTGAAGCTTTCTTT. Its translation is CASSLVTGTVNTEAFF. Together with reference TRBV5-1 and TRBJ1-1, the CDR3 gives the full variable domain: KAGVTQTPRYLIKTRGQQVTLSCSPISGHRSVSWYQQTPGQGLQFLFEYFSETQRNKGNFPGRFSGRQFSNSRSEMNVSTLELGDSALYLCASSLVTGTVNTEAFFGQGTRLTVV.

This clonotype turned up a few times. The chain uses TRBV12-3 or TRBV12-4 and TRBJ1-5; a weak D match, TRBD1 (5 bases). The CDR3 length is 15 residues. Trimming pared 6 bases from V and 4 bases from J, leaving 16 bases between. The CDR3 DNA reads as TGTGCCAGCAGCAAATTGGGAGAGGGGAATCAGCCCCAGCATTTT. Amino acid sequence: CASSKLGEGNQPQHF.

This clonotype showed up just a few times. The gene calls are TRBV5-8 and TRBJ1-1; D uncertain. CDR1 and CDR2 (germline): SGHTS, YDEGEE. V lost 1 base, J lost 3 bases, and 10 bases lay in between. CDR3 size: 14 residues. The DNA for the CDR3 is TGTGCCAGCAGCTTGTTTTTAGGATACACTGAAGCTTTCTTT. Residues: CASSLFLGYTEAFF.

This clonotype was found a few times. The chain's CDR3 is CASSPQRTVDHLPQHF. The CDR3 nucleotides read TGTGCCAGCAGTCCACAGCGGACGGTAGACCATTTGCCCCAGCATTTT. The chain has TRBV6-1 and TRBJ1-5; D gene uncertain. CDR3 length: 16 residues. The germline V gene has CDR1 MNHNS and CDR2 SASEGT. The V and J ends lost 5 bases and 9 bases respectively, with 23 bases between them.

The chain employs TRBV7-9 and TRBJ2-6; weak D call: TRBD1 (5 bases). Trimming took 1 base from V and 4 from J, leaving 11 bases between them. The CDR3 has 16 amino acids. Germline-derived CDR1 and CDR2 are SEHNR and FQNEAQ (reference sequence). The CDR3 nucleotides are TGTGCCAGCAGCTTAGTGCTGGGGCTCGGGGCCAACGTCCTGACTTTC. Translating gives CASSLVLGLGANVLTF.

The CDR3 protein is CASSLVSTGYTGELFF. The CDR3 region has the DNA TGCGCCAGCAGCTTGGTCTCGACAGGGTACACCGGGGAGCTGTTTTTT. The V gene is TRBV5-1, the J gene TRBJ2-2; TRBD1 matches at 7 bases. The trim removed 0 bases at V and 3 bases at J, leaving 5 bases unmatched. Germline V gene sequence: CDR1 SGHRS, CDR2 YFSETQ. This CDR3 region has 16 residues. The full variable domain, in which reference TRBV5-1 and TRBJ2-2 provide the parts outside the CDR3, is KAGVTQTPRYLIKTRGQQVTLSCSPISGHRSVSWYQQTPGQGLQFLFEYFSETQRNKGNFPGRFSGRQFSNSRSEMNVSTLELGDSALYLCASSLVSTGYTGELFFGEGSRLTVL.

This clonotype has just a few counts. The chain recombines TRBV27 with TRBJ2-2; D not resolved. Trimming shortened V by 5 bases and J by 4 bases, and 17 bases separated the two germline ends. The CDR3 length is 16 residues. Germline V gene sequence: CDR1 MNHEY, CDR2 SMNVEV (reference sequence). The CDR3 DNA reads as TGTGCCAGCAGTCCTGTTGGACCTCGCTCCACCGGGGAGCTGTTTTTT. Its translation is CASSPVGPRSTGELFF.

This clonotype was observed at least ten times. The V and J genes are TRBV5-6 and TRBJ2-7; D not resolved. CDR3 length: 12 residues. The germline V and J ends were trimmed by 1 base and 2 bases, with 4 bases remaining between them. Germline V lookup: CDR1 SGHDT, CDR2 YYEEEE. This CDR3 is CASSLFTYEQYV. CDR3 DNA: TGTGCCAGCAGCTTGTTCACCTACGAGCAGTACGTC.

This clonotype occurred many times. The chain couples TRBV7-2 to TRBJ1-5, with 8 nucleotides matching TRBD1. The CDR3 covers 15 residues. J gave up 1 base and V 5 bases, and 4 bases lay outside the gene matches. Germline CDR1 is SGHTA and CDR2 is FQGNSA. The chain's CDR3 is CASSAWTGSNQPQHF. The DNA for the CDR3 is TGTGCCAGCAGCGCCTGGACAGGGAGCAATCAGCCCCAGCATTTT.

This clonotype was found a few times. The chain links TRBV6-1 to TRBJ1-2, with D maybe TRBD1 (6 bases). The CDR3 extends over 12 amino acids. Deletions cut 7 bases from V and 8 bases from J, with 14 bases between. CDR1 and CDR2 from the germline V gene are MNHNS and SASEGT. CDR3 in DNA: TGTGCCAGCATGGGTGGGGGCCGCGGCTACACCTTC. It encodes CASMGGGRGYTF.

V is TRBV15 and J is TRBJ2-5; 7 positions match TRBD2. J lost 4 bases, V lost 1 base, and 12 bases had no gene match. CDR1 is LNHNV, CDR2 YYDKDF, per germline (reference sequence). The CDR3 is made up of 17 amino acids. The CDR3 DNA is TGTGCCACCAGCAGAGCCCTTGGAGGGAGGGCGGCAGAGACCCAGTACTTC. This translates into CATSRALGGRAAETQYF. The full variable domain, in which reference TRBV15 and TRBJ2-5 provide the parts outside the CDR3, is DAMVIQNPRYQVTQFGKPVTLSCSQTLNHNVMYWYQQKSSQAPKLLFHYYDKDFNNEADTPDNFQSRRPNTSFCFLDIRSPGLGDTAMYLCATSRALGGRAAETQYFGPGTRLLVL.

Only a few counts were recorded for this clonotype. The rearrangement links TRBV7-3 to TRBJ2-1; 11 positions agree with TRBD2. After removal of 5 bases from V and 9 bases from J, the junction contained 9 bases not matched to a gene. CDR1 and CDR2 (germline): SGHTA, FQGTGA. This CDR3 contains 15 residues. As DNA, the CDR3 is TGTGCCAGCAGCGCACAACTAGCGGGAGTTGGTGAGCAGTTCTTC. It yields the protein CASSAQLAGVGEQFF.

V is TRBV9 and J is TRBJ2-5; possibly TRBD1 or TRBD2 for D (6 bases each). Per the germline V gene, CDR1 is SGDLS and CDR2 is YYNGEE. Trimming removed 3 bases at V and 2 bases at J, with 14 bases between. CDR3 length equals 15 residues. The CDR3: CASSDNGGLQETQYF. CDR3 DNA: TGTGCCAGCAGCGATAACGGGGGCCTACAAGAGACCCAGTACTTC. Full variable domain (rest looked up from reference TRBV9 and TRBJ2-5): DSGVTQTPKHLITATGQRVTLRCSPRSGDLSVYWYQQSLDQGLQFLIQYYNGEERAKGNILERFSAQQFPDLHSELNLSSLELGDSALYFCASSDNGGLQETQYFGPGTRLLVL.

This clonotype was seen a handful of times. This chain joins TRBV7-6 and TRBJ2-3; 8 positions match TRBD1. Germline V gives CDR1 SGHVS, CDR2 FNYEAQ. V lost 4 bases and J lost 1; bases outside the gene matches: 19. The CDR3 is 20 residues long. The CDR3, as DNA: TGTGCCAGCAGCTCGAGCTTTAGACAGGGGCGCCTTCCACGCACAGATACGCAGTATTTT. This encodes CASSSSFRQGRLPRTDTQYF.

This clonotype was counted many times. The rearrangement uses TRBV6-1 and TRBJ1-5; maybe TRBD1 (6 bases). Between the trimmed V and J ends, which lost 2 bases and 0 bases, there was a span of 11 bases. Germline values: CDR1 MNHNS, CDR2 SASEGT. CDR3 length: 16 residues. CDR3 sequence: CASSERRGYSNQPQHF. The CDR3 DNA reads TGTGCCAGCAGTGAACGCAGGGGATATAGCAATCAGCCCCAGCATTTT.

This clonotype was seen repeatedly, ten times or more. The rearrangement joins TRBV7-9 to TRBJ2-1, with TRBD2 matching 8 bases. Unmatched junction bases numbered 7, after V lost 5 bases and J lost 4 bases. The CDR3 extends over 15 amino acids. CDR1 SEHNR and CDR2 FQNEAQ come from the germline V gene (reference sequence). In nucleotides, the CDR3 is TGTGCCAGCAGCGCCGGGGCGGGAGGTTACAATGAGCAGTTCTTC. This encodes CASSAGAGGYNEQFF.

This clonotype has ten or more counts. V is TRBV7-2 and J is TRBJ2-3, with D hard to call. The germline V gene encodes CDR1 SGHTA and CDR2 FQGNSA. The V gene lost 8 bases and the J gene lost 10 bases, with 25 bases spanning the gap. This CDR3 has 15 amino acids. The CDR3 region is CASAPRRPLRSPQYF. The CDR3, as DNA: TGTGCCAGCGCCCCCCGACGGCCTCTTCGGTCGCCGCAGTATTTT.

This chain uses TRBV7-3 with TRBJ1-2; 7 nucleotides match TRBD1. Germline values: CDR1 SGHTA, CDR2 FQGTGA. Trimming at V came to 5 bases and at J to 2 bases, leaving 11 bases not matched to a gene. The CDR3 has 16 residues. CDR3 bases: TGTGCCAGCAGCGGATGGGAGGGACAGACCAACTATGGCTACACCTTC. Its translation: CASSGWEGQTNYGYTF.

This clonotype was observed at least ten times. The chain couples TRBV12-3 or TRBV12-4 to TRBJ1-4; the match to TRBD1 covers 8 bases. V lost 5 bases and J lost 2; bases outside the gene matches: 7. The CDR3 consists of 16 residues. CDR3 sequence reads: CASSPTGEETNEKLFF. CDR3 bases: TGTGCCAGCAGTCCGACAGGGGAAGAGACTAATGAAAAACTGTTTTTT.